This T cell receptor beta chain derives from a study of blood T cell repertoires in COVID-19. The wider study: Collection of acute and convalescent COVID-19 samples took place in the United States, Italy and Spain.

During active infection, Seattle patients enrolled and were then monitored through disease. Assay used: immunoSEQ multiplex PCR; TCRdb lists only in-frame clones, some missing. Of tens of thousands of clones listed, over 80% are singletons. The germline gives CDR1 SGHTA, CDR2 FQGNSA. The CDR3 has 13 amino acids. The V gene end was trimmed by 6 bases and the J gene end by 3 bases; junction bases not matched to a gene: 1. The chain has TRBV7-2 and TRBJ2-7, with 11 bases lining up with TRBD1. Source material: peripheral blood. This sequence was found in a man aged 35 to 55 with COVID-19, enrolled during active disease. The CDR3 spells CASSGTGGYEQYF. The CDR3 nucleotides are TGTGCCAGCAGTGGGACAGGGGGCTACGAGCAGTACTTC.